A selection of T cell receptor beta chains follows, all from one sample in a study of blood T cells in healthy people across ages. A single record per CDR3 protein comes from TCRdb applying MiXCR to the 5' RACE reads. The repertoire consists of about 760,000 distinct CDR3 sequences, with approximately 53% occurring once and the leading ten covering under 30%. Sequencing was carried out using blood. The receptors originated from a man between 35 and 55 years old in good health. Each CDR3 is given with its conserved first and last residue. The order of the fields is D gene, clone size, J gene, V gene, CDR3 DNA, CDR3 protein. A D gene is named only where the DNA matches it firmly. Only some rows state a clone size, as once, few, many or a class for expanded clones.

d_call: TRBD2; clone_size: -; j_call: TRBJ2-1; v_call: TRBV20-1; cdr3_nt: TGCAGTGCTTGGAGCGGGAGGGCGGAGGACAATGAGCAGTTCTTC; cdr3_aa: CSAWSGRAEDNEQFF
d_call: -; clone_size: many; j_call: TRBJ1-2; v_call: TRBV7-2; cdr3_nt: TGTGCCAGCAGCTTAAACTATGGCTACACCTTC; cdr3_aa: CASSLNYGYTF
d_call: -; clone_size: -; j_call: TRBJ1-1; v_call: TRBV20-1; cdr3_nt: TGCAGTGCCACCCGCAGTCTAGTCTCTGAAGCTTTCTTT; cdr3_aa: CSATRSLVSEAFF
d_call: TRBD2; clone_size: -; j_call: TRBJ2-1; v_call: TRBV7-9; cdr3_nt: TGTGCCAGCAGCCCAGCGGGACTAGCGGGAGGAAGTGAGCAGTTCTTC; cdr3_aa: CASSPAGLAGGSEQFF
d_call: -; clone_size: few; j_call: TRBJ2-5; v_call: TRBV2; cdr3_nt: TGTGCCAGCAGTGAGCTGCAGGGGCTTGAGACCCAGTACTTC; cdr3_aa: CASSELQGLETQYF
d_call: TRBD2; clone_size: -; j_call: TRBJ2-7; v_call: TRBV12-3/TRBV12-4; cdr3_nt: TGTGCCAGCAGTTATGCGTCCGGGACTAGCGGGACTACGGGCTCCTACGAGCAGTACTTC; cdr3_aa: CASSYASGTSGTTGSYEQYF
d_call: -; clone_size: -; j_call: TRBJ2-1; v_call: TRBV11-3; cdr3_nt: TGTGCCAGCAGTATAGGGGGGGGTGGGTCCAATGAGCAGTTCTTC; cdr3_aa: CASSIGGGGSNEQFF
d_call: -; clone_size: -; j_call: TRBJ1-6; v_call: TRBV10-3; cdr3_nt: TGTGCCTCTGCCTGGCAGGCGGTTGAAAATTCACCCCTCCACTTT; cdr3_aa: CASAWQAVENSPLHF
d_call: TRBD1; clone_size: -; j_call: TRBJ1-2; v_call: TRBV3-1; cdr3_nt: TGTGCCAGCAGCCAATTAGGGACAGAACTCCGAGGCTACACCTTC; cdr3_aa: CASSQLGTELRGYTF
d_call: -; clone_size: -; j_call: TRBJ1-2; v_call: TRBV6-5; cdr3_nt: TGTGCCAGCAGTTACTCTTCGACAGCCGGCTACACCTTC; cdr3_aa: CASSYSSTAGYTF